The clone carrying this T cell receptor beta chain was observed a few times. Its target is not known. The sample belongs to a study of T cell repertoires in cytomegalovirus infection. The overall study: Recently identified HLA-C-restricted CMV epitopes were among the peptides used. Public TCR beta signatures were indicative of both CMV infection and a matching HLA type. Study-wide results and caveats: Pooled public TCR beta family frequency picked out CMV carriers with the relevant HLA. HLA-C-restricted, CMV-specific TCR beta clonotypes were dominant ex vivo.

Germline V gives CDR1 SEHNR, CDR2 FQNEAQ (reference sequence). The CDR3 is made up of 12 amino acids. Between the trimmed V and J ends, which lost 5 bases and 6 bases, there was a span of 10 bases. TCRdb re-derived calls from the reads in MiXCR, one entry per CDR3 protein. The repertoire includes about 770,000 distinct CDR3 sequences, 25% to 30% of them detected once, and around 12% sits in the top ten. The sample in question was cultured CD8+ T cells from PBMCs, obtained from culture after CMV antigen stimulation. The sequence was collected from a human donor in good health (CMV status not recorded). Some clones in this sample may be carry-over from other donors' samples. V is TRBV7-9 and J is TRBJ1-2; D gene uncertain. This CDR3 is CASSAPWDGYTF. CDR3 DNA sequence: TGTGCCAGCAGCGCCCCGTGGGATGGCTACACCTTC. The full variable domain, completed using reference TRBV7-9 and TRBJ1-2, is DTGVSQNPRHKITKRGQNVTFRCDPISEHNRLYWYRQTLGQGPEFLTYFQNEAQLEKSRLLSDRFSAERPKGSFSTLEIQRTEQGDSAMYLCASSAPWDGYTFGSGTRLTVV.